Following are 21 T cell receptor beta chains from one sample sequenced in a study of T cells in localized non-small cell lung cancer. Profiled with immunoSEQ multiplex PCR; TCRdb holds only in-frame clones, not every one. The data contain under 55,000 clones, around 80% of them singletons. Sequences were derived from PBMCs, sampled before any cancer treatment. The receptors were gathered from a woman aged 40 to 75 with stage II lung adenocarcinoma.

Note on this clone: This sample includes further DNA sequences coding for the same CDR3. The J gene is TRBJ1-6, the V gene TRBV2, with TRBD1 as a possible D gene (6 bases). Germline assignment: CDR1 SNHLY and CDR2 FYNNEI. V lost 6 bases, J lost 0 bases, and 9 bases lay in between. This CDR3 is 15 amino acids long. CDR3 sequence: CASRDRSSYNSPLHF. The CDR3 DNA is TGTGCCAGCAGAGACAGGAGCTCCTATAATTCACCCCTCCACTTT.

The chain employs TRBV5-4 and TRBJ1-1, with D maybe TRBD1 (6 bases). Germline-derived CDR1 and CDR2 are SGHNT and YYREEE (reference sequence). V lost 3 bases and J lost 1, with 10 bases in between. This CDR3 region has 14 residues. The chain's CDR3 is CASSSRGENTEAFF. DNA for the CDR3: TGTGCCAGCAGCTCCAGGGGAGAGAACACTGAAGCTTTCTTT.

This clone was detected a few times. The chain joins TRBV4-1 to TRBJ1-4, with no clear D. CDR3 length: 16 amino acids. Germline V gene sequence: CDR1 MGHRA, CDR2 YSYEKL. The V end was cut by 5 bases, the J end by 4 bases, with 17 bases between. The CDR3 protein is CASSSEAARFNEKLFF. The CDR3 DNA reads as TGCGCCAGCAGCTCAGAGGCAGCGCGGTTTAATGAAAAACTGTTTTTT.

The V gene is TRBV7-9, the J gene TRBJ1-1; 7 bases are a match to TRBD1. CDR3 length equals 15 residues. V lost 2 bases to trimming and J lost 2 bases; unmatched junction nucleotides: 5. Germline V CDR1 and CDR2: SEHNR, FQNEAQ (reference sequence). CDR3 coding DNA: TGTGCCAGCAGCTTAATCGACAGGGTAAACACTGAAGCTTTCTTT. As protein: CASSLIDRVNTEAFF.

The chain joins TRBV27 to TRBJ1-6, with D uncertain. The germline V gene has CDR1 MNHEY and CDR2 SMNVEV (reference sequence). The CDR3 has 13 residues. Trimming stripped 5 bases from V and 10 bases from J, with 12 bases between. The CDR3 DNA is TGTGCCAGCAGTACCACTAGTGAGTCACCCCTCCACTTT. Residues: CASSTTSESPLHF.

The chain uses TRBV6-5 and TRBJ1-4, with D hard to call. The V and J ends lost 0 bases and 0 bases respectively, with 5 bases between them. Germline CDR1 and CDR2: MNHEY and SVGAGI. The CDR3 length is 15 residues. The CDR3 protein is CASSYSATTNEKLFF. CDR3 nucleotide sequence: TGTGCCAGCAGTTACTCGGCTACAACTAATGAAAAACTGTTTTTT.

The J gene is TRBJ2-1, the V gene TRBV15; 7 bases line up with TRBD1. This CDR3 spans 17 amino acids. Germline V CDR1 and CDR2: LNHNV, YYDKDF (reference sequence). Trimming removed 0 bases from V and 3 bases from J; junction bases left unmatched: 8. The CDR3 DNA reads as TGTGCCACCAGCAGAGATCTGGGACAGACCTTCTACAATGAGCAGTTCTTC. Protein: CATSRDLGQTFYNEQFF.

The genes are TRBV4-3 and TRBJ1-2; 7 bases agree with TRBD1. There are 18 residues in the CDR3. J gave up 3 bases and V 5 bases, and 18 bases lay outside the gene matches. CDR1 is LGHNA and CDR2 is YSLEER in the germline V gene. The CDR3 reads CASSKRLPTGPNYYGYTF. The CDR3 region has the DNA TGCGCCAGCAGCAAGCGACTCCCGACAGGGCCGAACTACTATGGCTACACCTTC.

This chain uses TRBV6-6 with TRBJ1-5, with D uncertain. CDR3 length: 13 amino acids. Germline-derived CDR1 and CDR2 are MNHNY and SVGAGI (reference sequence). Trimming left V 2 bases short and J 4 bases short, with 6 bases between. CDR3 region: CASSYMKNQPQHF. CDR3 sequence (DNA): TGTGCCAGCAGTTACATGAAAAATCAGCCCCAGCATTTT.

The chain carries TRBV7-9 and TRBJ1-5; D is possibly TRBD1 (5 bases). CDR3 length equals 13 residues. Trimming took off 5 bases at V and 7 bases at J, with 12 bases between the two ends. Germline V gene data show CDR1 as SEHNR and CDR2 as FQNEAQ (reference sequence). As DNA, the CDR3 is TGTGCCAGCAGCCCAGGGCTAGGCCAGCCCCAGCATTTT. This encodes CASSPGLGQPQHF.

This chain uses TRBV18 with TRBJ2-5; D call uncertain. This CDR3 region has 12 residues. V shed 6 bases and J shed 2 bases, with 7 bases lying between them. CDR1 and CDR2 (germline): KGHSH, LQKENI. The CDR3 DNA reads TGTGCCAGCTCCGACGAGCAAGAGACCCAGTACTTC. This translates into CASSDEQETQYF. Based on the CDR3 plus reference TRBV18 and TRBJ2-5, the full variable domain is NAGVMQNPRHLVRRRGQEARLRCSPMKGHSHVYWYRQLPEEGLKFMVYLQKENIIDESGMPKERFSAEFPKEGPSILRIQQVVRGDSAAYFCASSDEQETQYFGPGTRLLVL.

The chain carries TRBV6-1 and TRBJ2-1; unclear D gene. Germline V gives CDR1 MNHNS, CDR2 SASEGT. Between the trimmed V and J ends, which lost 2 bases and 2 bases, there was a span of 10 bases. The CDR3 spans 15 residues. The CDR3 spells CASSESGGTYNEQFF. The CDR3 DNA is TGTGCCAGCAGTGAATCGGGCGGTACCTACAATGAGCAGTTCTTC.

The V gene is TRBV6-5, the J gene TRBJ1-2, with 8 bases matching TRBD1. This CDR3 comprises 13 residues. V gave up 6 bases and J gave up 7 bases; unmatched junction bases: 7. The germline gives CDR1 MNHEY, CDR2 SVGAGI. The CDR3 nucleotides read TGTGCCAGCAGCCCCGGGACAGGCGCTGGCTACACCTTC. It codes for CASSPGTGAGYTF.

The chain employs TRBV11-3 and TRBJ2-1; D is unclear. Trimming shortened V by 1 base and J by 2 bases, and 15 bases separated the two germline ends. Per the germline V gene, CDR1 is SGHNT and CDR2 is YENEEA. The CDR3 has 17 residues. The CDR3 region has the DNA TGTGCCAGCAGCTTAGCACCCGGGCGGCCCCCCTACAATGAGCAGTTCTTC. This encodes CASSLAPGRPPYNEQFF.

The chain is built from TRBV7-2 and TRBJ2-1, with D possibly matching TRBD2 (5 bases). The germline CDR1 and CDR2 sequences are SGHTA and FQGNSA. The CDR3 runs 12 residues. V gave up 5 bases and J gave up 8 bases, with 10 bases separating them. The CDR3 nucleotides read TGTGCCAGCAGCCCTACTAGGTATGAGCAGTTCTTC. It specifies CASSPTRYEQFF. Filled out from reference TRBV7-2 and TRBJ2-1, the complete variable domain reads GAGVSQSPSNKVTEKGKDVELRCDPISGHTALYWYRQSLGQGLEFLIYFQGNSAPDKSGLPSDRFSAERTGGSVSTLTIQRTQQEDSAVYLCASSPTRYEQFFGPGTRLTVL.

The V call is TRBV7-8, the J call TRBJ1-5, with D possibly being TRBD1 (5 bases). The CDR3 runs to 19 residues. From germline, CDR1 is SGHVS and CDR2 FQNEAQ. Trimming shortened V by 5 bases and J by 2 bases, and 25 bases separated the two germline ends. CDR3 residues: CASSEKPIRQPRGNQPQHF. CDR3 nucleotides: TGTGCCAGCAGCGAAAAGCCCATTCGACAGCCCCGGGGCAATCAGCCCCAGCATTTT. The complete variable domain, with remaining parts taken from reference TRBV7-8 and TRBJ1-5, reads GAGVSQSPRYKVAKRGQDVALRCDPISGHVSLFWYQQALGQGPEFLTYFQNEAQLDKSGLPSDRFFAERPEGSVSTLKIQRTQQEDSAVYLCASSEKPIRQPRGNQPQHFGDGTRLSIL.

The CDR3 spells CASSFYGGDNEKLFF. In DNA, the CDR3 is TGTGCCAGCAGCTTTTATGGGGGGGATAATGAAAAACTGTTTTTT. The gene calls are TRBV7-2 and TRBJ1-4; a weak D match, TRBD1 (5 bases). Trimming stripped 3 bases from V and 4 bases from J, with 12 bases between. The CDR3 has 15 amino acids. Germline V gives CDR1 SGHTA, CDR2 FQGNSA.

V gene TRBV4-3 combines with J gene TRBJ1-5, with a tentative D call TRBD1 (5 bases). The V end was cut by 0 bases, the J end by 0 bases, with 18 bases between. The CDR3 extends over 19 amino acids. CDR1 is LGHNA and CDR2 is YSLEER in the germline V gene. CDR3 loop: CASSQEVGRGAVSNQPQHF. CDR3 DNA sequence: TGCGCCAGCAGCCAAGAAGTGGGACGGGGAGCCGTTAGCAATCAGCCCCAGCATTTT.

A single count supports this clone. The V call is TRBV5-1, the J call TRBJ1-2, with TRBD1 identical over 9 bases. This CDR3 is 13 amino acids long. CDR1 SGHRS and CDR2 YFSETQ come from the germline V gene. J lost 8 bases, V lost 0 bases, and 2 bases had no gene match. The CDR3 nucleotides read TGCGCCAGCAGCTTGGGGACAGGGGAAGGCTACACCTTC. Translating it yields CASSLGTGEGYTF.

The count of this clone is one. This chain links TRBV7-9 with TRBJ2-4, with 10 bases fitting TRBD2. Germline CDR1 and CDR2: SEHNR and FQNEAQ (reference sequence). The CDR3 length is 19 residues. After removal of 1 base from V and 5 bases from J, the junction contained 14 bases not matched to a gene. The CDR3 coding sequence is TGTGCCAGCAGCTTAGGAGACCCTAGCGGGGGACTGAGGGAAAACATTCAGTACTTC. Its protein is CASSLGDPSGGLRENIQYF.

The chain has TRBV2 and TRBJ1-1; perhaps TRBD1 as D (6 bases). This CDR3 region has 13 residues. Germline V CDR1 and CDR2: SNHLY, FYNNEI. V lost 6 bases, J lost 4 bases, and 12 bases lay in between. CDR3: CASSRQERTEAFF. CDR3 DNA: TGTGCCAGCAGCCGACAGGAGCGCACTGAAGCTTTCTTT.